This T cell receptor (beta chain) was captured by sequencing in a study of CD8 T cells in Susac syndrome (dated by TCRdb to the late 2010s). In terms of the full investigation: Repertoire sequencing was used to test whether CD8+ T cell activation and differentiation in Susac syndrome was antigen driven.

Overall results and qualifications from the work: The TCR sequencing and HLA analysis was acknowledged to have included a relatively small number of individuals.

Of note for this clonotype: No cognate antigen has been identified for it. One base away there is no much larger clone; base qualities are not given.

Peripheral blood CD8+ and CD4+ T cells from healthy donors, Susac syndrome patients and multiple sclerosis patients were profiled using high-throughput TCR beta sequencing. The healthy donors served as controls matched for age and sex. Bulk CD8+ and CD4+ T cells were purified by magnetic negative isolation, whereas CD8+ TEMRA cells were enriched by FACS. Blood was collected in EDTA tubes and processed within 24 hours, with PBMCs isolated through density gradient centrifugation. PBMCs intended for TCR sequencing were cryopreserved in liquid nitrogen and were subsequently thawed in a 37 degrees C water bath. The sorted or isolated CD4+, CD8+ and CD8+ TEMRA cells reached a purity of at least 90%. RNA was extracted using the RNeasy kit, and roughly 0.5 to 1 microgram was reverse transcribed with random hexamers. The immunoSEQ multiplex PCR assay, covering 54 Vbeta and 13 Jbeta segments, was used to amplify TCR beta CDR3 regions. PCR amplification bias was corrected using a synthetic template baseline for primer optimization and computational correction. The authors' analysis ran thus. Reads were assigned to V, D and J genes according to IMGT and analyzed in immunoSEQ Analyzer, with only productive sequences retained. Clonality was calculated as one minus the Shannon entropy normalized by log2 of the number of productive unique sequences. For each patient and control, public and private clones were evaluated among the 100 most prevalent clones. A clone was defined as Susac-specific if it was absent from the healthy and MS cohorts, from over 1,000 published viral clones and from other ImmuneACCESS disease sequences. TCRdb reprocessed the public reads (quality trimming at Q25 with fastp, clone calling with MiXCR) and kept in-frame beta chains. Every distinct CDR3 protein forms one entry, paired with its most common genes and DNA. Here the V and J calls rest on TCRdb's processing, not on the authors' analysis. In this sample the table shows some 110,000 distinct CDR3 sequences, over 85% of which occur a single time. The ten biggest clones cover roughly 0.087% of the sample.

CDR1 and CDR2 were assigned from the germline V gene (reference sequence) as DFQATT and SNEGSKA. Relative to germline, V is 6 bases shorter and J is 2 bases shorter, with 17 bases between their ends. The CDR3 sequence holds 14 residues, the cysteine and phenylalanine included. Only the CDR3 part of the read is kept: 42 bases, read in frame from the first base. Rearrangement joined TRBV20-1 to TRBJ2-7; the D gene is not confidently resolved. Material: CD4+ T cells from PBMCs. The sequence was collected from a human donor in good health. CDR3 region: CSAASSRSPYEQYF. Read as DNA, the sequence is TGCAGTGCAGCCAGTTCCAGGAGCCCCTACGAGCAGTACTTC.